This T cell receptor (beta chain) appears in the sequencing data of a study of T cell responses to AZD1222 COVID-19 vaccine. The study's findings and limits: Donors in the cohort were predominantly white British and more often female, and clonal diversity was possibly underestimated. Spike-wide vaccine-associated CD4 TCRs dominated at 160-218 and 743-854. Seropositive AZD1222 recipients at baseline numbered only 6 or 7. The repertoires were collected only after the peak T cell response.

Only in-frame clones appear in the TCRdb table, and some are missing; sequencing was by immunoSEQ multiplex PCR. Found here are about 200,000 clones, roughly nine tenths of them singletons; the top ten hold approximately 4%. Germline loops: CDR1 SGDLS, CDR2 YYNGEE. Trimming took 4 bases from V and 4 from J, leaving 11 bases between them. The CDR3 has 13 residues. Note on this clone: Its antigen is currently unknown.

The sample consisted of peripheral blood, taken 28 days after the second dose of the MenACWY control vaccine. The receptor was isolated from an adult who received the MenACWY meningococcal vaccine as a control. This chain uses TRBV9 with TRBJ2-5; D is possibly TRBD1 or TRBD2 (5 bases each). CDR3 nucleotide sequence: TGTGCCAGCAGCCTTGGGACCTTAGAGACCCAGTACTTC. It codes for CASSLGTLETQYF.